The source of this T cell receptor (beta chain) is a study of monozygotic twins with inflammatory bowel disease. The CDR3 runs 15 residues. The germline CDR1 and CDR2 sequences are GTSNPN and SVGIG (reference sequence). There were approximately 3,600 ng of total RNA used for each TCR library. TCRdb derives one entry per CDR3 protein from the 5' RACE reads, leaving out DNA. The repertoire shows roughly 300,000 distinct CDR3 sequences; the top ten hold over 5%. Comments on this clonotype: Its antigen remains unknown.

Regarding the study as a whole: Similarity of repertoires did not differ between concordant and discordant twins, possibly from limited power. No distinction between different T cell subtypes was possible. For IBD patients, clonotypes shared with others were fewer than for healthy twins, especially with disease activity.

J is TRBJ2-2 and V is TRBV30; TCRdb picks TRBD1, but there is no DNA to check that call. Material: blood. The receptor was isolated from a human donor with ulcerative colitis or Crohn's disease, or a healthy co-twin of an affected twin (not recorded which). The CDR3 loop is CAWRRTGANTGELFF.